The 14 T cell receptor beta chains below were found in one sample sequenced in a study of identical twins. TCRdb reprocessed the 5' RACE reads via MiXCR and lists one record per CDR3 protein. The sample yields nearly 250,000 distinct CDR3 sequences, approximately 7% seen once. This sample also appeared in a second study, on yellow fever vaccine responses in identical twins.

Input material: memory (CD45RO+) T cells sorted from blood. These receptors originate from a woman aged 18 to 35 in good health.

As concerns this clonotype: Possible read error: a much larger clone is one base away. The CDR3 bases are TGCGCCAGAAGCTTAAAACCAGGAAACACTGAAGCTTTCTTT. Translation gives CARSLKPGNTEAFF. The chain combines TRBV5-1 with TRBJ1-1; D uncertain. The CDR3 spans 14 residues. Germline V gene sequence: CDR1 SGHRS, CDR2 YFSETQ.

This clonotype was detected only a few times. The CDR3: CASSETYLFYEQYF. Here the CDR3 DNA reads TGTGCCAGCAGTGAGACCTACCTGTTCTACGAGCAGTACTTC. This sequence joins TRBV6-1 and TRBJ2-7; D is ambiguous. This CDR3 has 14 amino acids. Trimming took off 3 bases at V and 3 bases at J, with 12 bases between the two ends. Per the germline V gene, CDR1 is MNHNS and CDR2 is SASEGT.

Many counts were recorded for this clonotype. This chain uses TRBV3-1 with TRBJ2-4; 13 bases map to TRBD2. The V gene end was trimmed by 3 bases and the J gene end by 1 base; junction bases not matched to a gene: 6. Germline-derived CDR1 and CDR2 are LGHDT and YNNKEL (reference sequence). The CDR3 loop spans 18 amino acids. The CDR3 nucleotides read TGTGCCAGCAGCCAGACCGGACTAGCGGGAGTGGCCAAAAACATTCAGTACTTC. It specifies CASSQTGLAGVAKNIQYF.

This clonotype showed up many times. The chain is built from TRBV12-3 or TRBV12-4 and TRBJ2-3, with D possibly being TRBD1 or TRBD2 (5 bases each). V lost 2 bases to trimming and J lost 2 bases, with 11 bases between them. The CDR3 sequence is 15 residues long. The CDR3 DNA reads as TGTGCCAGCAGTTTAATCGGGACCCCCACAGATACGCAGTATTTT. Protein sequence: CASSLIGTPTDTQYF.

The rearrangement uses TRBV6-4 and TRBJ2-2, with unresolved D. This CDR3 comprises 14 residues. The ends were cut back, 2 bases at V and 3 bases at J, with 7 bases in the middle. Germline V gene lookup returns CDR1 MRHNA and CDR2 SNTAGT. The CDR3, as DNA: TGTGCCAGCAGTGACCTAAAGGACACCGGGGAGCTGTTTTTT. This translates into CASSDLKDTGELFF.

The table lists this clonotype with a few counts. The chain carries TRBV28 and TRBJ2-7; D may match TRBD1 or TRBD2 (5 bases each). Germline CDR1 and CDR2: MDHEN and SYDVKM. The CDR3 totals 15 residues. Between the trimmed V and J ends, which lost 5 bases and 0 bases, there was a span of 14 bases. DNA of the CDR3: TGTGCCAGCAGTCTCTCGGGGCAGGGCTCCTACGAGCAGTACTTC. Protein product: CASSLSGQGSYEQYF.

In its sample, this clonotype was seen a few times. The rearrangement uses TRBV2 and TRBJ2-7; D gene unclear. The CDR3 totals 15 residues. Trimming stripped 6 bases from V and 2 bases from J, with 17 bases between. Germline V CDR1 and CDR2: SNHLY, FYNNEI. CDR3 nucleotides: TGTGCCAGCAGACTCCTATTAGCTGGCCCCTACGAGCAGTACTTC. It encodes CASRLLLAGPYEQYF.

The table lists this clonotype with many counts. The J gene is TRBJ1-1, the V gene TRBV5-1; no definite D call. Germline loops: CDR1 SGHRS, CDR2 YFSETQ. The CDR3 is made up of 14 amino acids. Trimming cost V 4 bases and J 1 base, with 11 bases left between them. For the CDR3, the DNA is TGCGCCAGCAGCCCCTTAGCTTCGAACACTGAAGCTTTCTTT. It encodes CASSPLASNTEAFF.

This clonotype has more than one count but fewer than ten. The chain links TRBV5-1 to TRBJ2-3; possible D gene TRBD2, 6 bases. Germline CDR1 SGHRS, CDR2 YFSETQ. V lost 0 bases and J lost 2, with 13 bases in between. There are 16 residues in the CDR3. The CDR3 coding sequence is TGCGCCAGCAGCTTGGTAGGCGGGGATCTCACAGATACGCAGTATTTT. Encoded protein: CASSLVGGDLTDTQYF.

This clonotype showed up many times. V and J are TRBV12-3 or TRBV12-4 and TRBJ2-7; 7 bases line up with TRBD2. This CDR3 comprises 12 residues. V trimming: 4 bases; J trimming: 4 bases; junction bases outside the gene matches: 1. CDR3 in DNA: TGTGCCAGCAGTTCTAGCGGATACGAGCAGTACTTC. Amino acids: CASSSSGYEQYF.

The chain carries TRBV5-1 and TRBJ2-5, with D possibly matching TRBD2 (6 bases). This CDR3 comprises 18 residues. Germline CDR1 and CDR2: SGHRS and YFSETQ. V lost 0 bases to trimming and J lost 0 bases, with 18 bases between them. CDR3 bases: TGCGCCAGCAGCTTGGGACTCGGTGCGGGGTCAGACCAAGAGACCCAGTACTTC. Amino acid sequence: CASSLGLGAGSDQETQYF. The entire variable domain, with the rest obtained from reference TRBV5-1 and TRBJ2-5, is as follows: KAGVTQTPRYLIKTRGQQVTLSCSPISGHRSVSWYQQTPGQGLQFLFEYFSETQRNKGNFPGRFSGRQFSNSRSEMNVSTLELGDSALYLCASSLGLGAGSDQETQYFGPGTRLLVL.

This clonotype has a handful of counts. V usage is TRBV28 and J usage is TRBJ2-7; D unresolved. Germline V gene lookup returns CDR1 MDHEN and CDR2 SYDVKM. Trimming stripped 4 bases from V and 4 bases from J, with 8 bases between. The CDR3 is 12 residues long. This CDR3 is CASSSGPYEQYV. The CDR3 nucleotides read TGTGCCAGCAGTTCAGGACCGTACGAGCAGTACGTC.

Ten or more counts support this clonotype. This chain uses TRBV20-1 with TRBJ1-1; TRBD1 is a possible D gene (5 bases). The CDR3 consists of 15 residues. The germline V gene has CDR1 DFQATT and CDR2 SNEGSKA (reference sequence). The V and J ends lost 6 bases and 4 bases respectively, with 21 bases between them. For the CDR3, the DNA is TGCAGTGCAACGTCATCGGACACTACTTCCACTGAAGCTTTCTTT. Its protein is CSATSSDTTSTEAFF.

V gene TRBV14 combines with J gene TRBJ1-4; D may be TRBD1 (5 bases). Per the germline V gene, CDR1 is SGHDN and CDR2 is FVKESK. The CDR3 spans 16 residues. Between the trimmed V and J ends, which lost 2 bases and 0 bases, there was a span of 10 bases. Here the CDR3 DNA reads TGTGCCAGCAGCCAACTCGGGGCGGCAACTAATGAAAAACTGTTTTTT. Protein product: CASSQLGAATNEKLFF.